Given below is one TCR beta chain in context. Germline-derived CDR1 and CDR2 are SGHRS and YFSETQ. The V end lost 1 base, the J end lost 3 bases, and 19 bases lay between the germline ends. The CDR3 is 17 amino acids. The data belong to a study of T cells after yellow fever vaccination. MiXCR was run by TCRdb on the 5' RACE reads, yielding one entry per CDR3 protein. The sample contains just under 85,000 distinct CDR3 sequences, about 14% of which appear only once. Broader study findings: The secondary T-cell response peaked on day 5, not day 15, but was weaker.

Sequences were derived from CD8+ T cells not binding an NS4B(214-222) dextramer, sorted from PBMCs, sampled approximately 22 days after the first yellow fever vaccination. This TCR derives from a young man who received the YFV17D yellow fever vaccine. J is TRBJ1-1 and V is TRBV5-1, with D maybe TRBD1 (5 bases). This CDR3 reads CASSLRGGGYSDTEAFF. DNA for the CDR3: TGCGCCAGCAGCTTGAGGGGAGGTGGGTACAGCGACACTGAAGCTTTCTTT.